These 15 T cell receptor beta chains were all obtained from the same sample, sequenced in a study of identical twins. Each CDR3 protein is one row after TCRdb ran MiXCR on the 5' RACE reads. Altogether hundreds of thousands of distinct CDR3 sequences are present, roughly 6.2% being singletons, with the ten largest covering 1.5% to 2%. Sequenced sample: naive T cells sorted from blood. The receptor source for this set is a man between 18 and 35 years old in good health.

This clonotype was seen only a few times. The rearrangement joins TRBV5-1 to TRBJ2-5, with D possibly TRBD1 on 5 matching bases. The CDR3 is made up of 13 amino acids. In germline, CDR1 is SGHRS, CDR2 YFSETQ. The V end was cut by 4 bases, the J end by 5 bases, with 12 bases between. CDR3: CASSPQGLETQYF. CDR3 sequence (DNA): TGCGCCAGCAGCCCGCAGGGCCTGGAGACCCAGTACTTC.

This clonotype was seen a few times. For the CDR3, the DNA is TGTGCCACCCGTTCCATCACTAGCGGGTTCCATGAGCAGTTCTTC. As protein: CATRSITSGFHEQFF. The chain has TRBV15 and TRBJ2-1; 9 bases are a match to TRBD2. The CDR3 is 15 residues long. J lost 8 bases, V lost 8 bases, and 13 bases had no gene match. Germline assignment: CDR1 LNHNV and CDR2 YYDKDF (reference sequence).

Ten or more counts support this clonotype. CDR3 DNA sequence: TGTGCCAGCACCTTGGCAAGGGCTAACAATGAGCAGTTCTTC. Encoded protein: CASTLARANNEQFF. The chain is built from TRBV28 and TRBJ2-1; unclear D gene. The CDR3 has 14 residues. The V end was cut by 7 bases, the J end by 5 bases, with 15 bases between. Germline V gene sequence: CDR1 MDHEN, CDR2 SYDVKM.

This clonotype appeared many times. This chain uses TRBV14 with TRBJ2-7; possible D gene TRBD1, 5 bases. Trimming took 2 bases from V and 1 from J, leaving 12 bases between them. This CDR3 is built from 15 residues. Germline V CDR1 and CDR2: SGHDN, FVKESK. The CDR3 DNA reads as TGTGCCAGCAGCCAATCGAACGCAGGGTCCTACGAGCAGTACTTC. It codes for CASSQSNAGSYEQYF. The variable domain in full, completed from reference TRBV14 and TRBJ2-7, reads EAGVTQFPSHSVIEKGQTVTLRCDPISGHDNLYWYRRVMGKEIKFLLHFVKESKQDESGMPNNRFLAERTGGTYSTLKVQPAELEDSGVYFCASSQSNAGSYEQYFGPGTRLTVT.

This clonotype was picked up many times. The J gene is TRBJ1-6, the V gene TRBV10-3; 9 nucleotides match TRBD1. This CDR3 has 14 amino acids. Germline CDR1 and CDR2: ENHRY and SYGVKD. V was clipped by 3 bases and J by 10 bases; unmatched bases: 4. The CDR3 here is CAISDLDRGSPLHF. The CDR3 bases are TGTGCCATCAGTGATCTTGACAGGGGGTCACCCCTCCACTTT.

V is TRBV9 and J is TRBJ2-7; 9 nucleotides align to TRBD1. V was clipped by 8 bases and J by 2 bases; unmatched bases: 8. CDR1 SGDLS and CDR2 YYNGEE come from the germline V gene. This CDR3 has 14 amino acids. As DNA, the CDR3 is TGTGCCAGTGGAACCGGGACAGGGACCTACGAGCAGTACTTC. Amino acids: CASGTGTGTYEQYF.

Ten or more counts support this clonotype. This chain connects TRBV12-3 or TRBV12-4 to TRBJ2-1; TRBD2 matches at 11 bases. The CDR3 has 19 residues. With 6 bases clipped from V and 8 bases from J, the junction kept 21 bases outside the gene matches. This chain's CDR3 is CASRKKEPGLAETKDEQFF. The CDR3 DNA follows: TGTGCCAGCAGGAAAAAGGAGCCGGGACTAGCGGAGACAAAGGATGAGCAGTTCTTC.

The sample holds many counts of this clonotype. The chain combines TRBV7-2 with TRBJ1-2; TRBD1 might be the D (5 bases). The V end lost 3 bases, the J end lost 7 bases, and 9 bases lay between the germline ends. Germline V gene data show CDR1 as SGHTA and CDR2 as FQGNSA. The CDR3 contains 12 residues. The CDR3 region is CASSLTAVGYTF. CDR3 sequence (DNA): TGTGCCAGCAGCTTGACAGCCGTTGGCTACACCTTC.

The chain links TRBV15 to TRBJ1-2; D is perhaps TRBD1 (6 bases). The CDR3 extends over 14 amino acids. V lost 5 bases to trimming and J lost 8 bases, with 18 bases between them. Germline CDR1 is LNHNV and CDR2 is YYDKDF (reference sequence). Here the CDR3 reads CATSAPQERGGYTF. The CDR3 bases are TGTGCCACCAGCGCCCCCCAGGAAAGGGGGGGCTACACCTTC. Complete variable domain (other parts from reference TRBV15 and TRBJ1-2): DAMVIQNPRYQVTQFGKPVTLSCSQTLNHNVMYWYQQKSSQAPKLLFHYYDKDFNNEADTPDNFQSRRPNTSFCFLDIRSPGLGDTAMYLCATSAPQERGGYTFGSGTRLTVV.

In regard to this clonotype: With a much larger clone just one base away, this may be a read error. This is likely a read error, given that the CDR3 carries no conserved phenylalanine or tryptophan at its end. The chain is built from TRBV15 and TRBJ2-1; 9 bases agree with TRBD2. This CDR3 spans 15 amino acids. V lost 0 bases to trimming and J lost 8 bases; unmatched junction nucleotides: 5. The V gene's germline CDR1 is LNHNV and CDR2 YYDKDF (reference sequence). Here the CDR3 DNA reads TGTGCCACCAGCAGAGAACCACTAGCGGGTGATGAGCAGTTCTAC. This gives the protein CATSREPLAGDEQFY.

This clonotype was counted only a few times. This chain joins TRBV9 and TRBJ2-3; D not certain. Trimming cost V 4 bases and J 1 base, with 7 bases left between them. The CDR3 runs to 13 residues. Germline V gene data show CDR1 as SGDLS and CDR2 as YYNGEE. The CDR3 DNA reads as TGTGCCAGCAGCCTACACGGCACAGATACGCAGTATTTT. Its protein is CASSLHGTDTQYF.

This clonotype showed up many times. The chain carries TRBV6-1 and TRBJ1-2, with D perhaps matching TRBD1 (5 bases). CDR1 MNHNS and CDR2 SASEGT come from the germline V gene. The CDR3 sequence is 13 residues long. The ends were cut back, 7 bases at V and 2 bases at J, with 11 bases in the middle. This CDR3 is CASTIKGNYGYTF. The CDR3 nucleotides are TGTGCCAGCACCATAAAGGGGAACTATGGCTACACCTTC.

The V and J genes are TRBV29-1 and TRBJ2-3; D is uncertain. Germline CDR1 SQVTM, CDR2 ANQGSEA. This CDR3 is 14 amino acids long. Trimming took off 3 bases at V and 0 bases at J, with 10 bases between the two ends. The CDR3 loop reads CSVEVGSSTDTQYF. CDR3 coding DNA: TGCAGCGTTGAGGTGGGGTCCAGCACAGATACGCAGTATTTT.

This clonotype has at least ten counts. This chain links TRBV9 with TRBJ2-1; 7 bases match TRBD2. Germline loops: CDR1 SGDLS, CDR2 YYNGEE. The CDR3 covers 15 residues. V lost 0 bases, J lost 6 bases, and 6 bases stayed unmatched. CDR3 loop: CASSVAGGSGNEQFF. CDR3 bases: TGTGCCAGCAGCGTAGCCGGGGGGAGCGGCAATGAGCAGTTCTTC.

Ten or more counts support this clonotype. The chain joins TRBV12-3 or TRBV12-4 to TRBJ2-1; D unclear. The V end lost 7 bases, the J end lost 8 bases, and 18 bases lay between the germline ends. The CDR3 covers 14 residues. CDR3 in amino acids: CASTRVAPSDEQFF. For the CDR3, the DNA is TGTGCCAGCACACGGGTAGCCCCATCCGATGAGCAGTTCTTC.